Detailed here is one TCR beta chain. These data originate in a study of blood T cell repertoires in COVID-19. Overall study context: Donors in the United States, Italy and Spain gave samples during acute or convalescent COVID-19. Sample material is recorded as cDNA or gDNA derived from T cells, B-cell-depleted T cells, or PBMCs.

Per the original data handling: Nucleated cell counts were estimated from reference gene primer amplification. Measured with immunoSEQ multiplex PCR; TCRdb has only the in-frame clones, and not every one. V and J calls plus clone size are reproduced from that table; the DNA served to infer D and trimming. The sample holds fewer than 200,000 clones, 85% seen once. This receptor was obtained from an older woman with acute or convalescent COVID-19. The sequenced sample consisted of peripheral blood.

This CDR3 is CASSHKQGAQGTEAFF. As DNA, the CDR3 is TGTGCCAGCAGCCACAAACAGGGGGCCCAGGGCACTGAAGCTTTCTTT. V gene TRBV13 combines with J gene TRBJ1-1; TRBD1 agrees at 9 bases. Trimming at V came to 5 bases and at J to 4 bases, leaving 11 bases not matched to a gene. The CDR3 has 16 amino acids. The germline V gene has CDR1 PRHDT and CDR2 FYEKMQ (reference sequence).